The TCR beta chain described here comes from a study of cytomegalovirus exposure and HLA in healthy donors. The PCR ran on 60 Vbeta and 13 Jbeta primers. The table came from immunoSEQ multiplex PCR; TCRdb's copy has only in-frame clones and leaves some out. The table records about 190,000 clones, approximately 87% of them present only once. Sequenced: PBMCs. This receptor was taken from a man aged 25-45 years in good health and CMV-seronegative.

CDR3 nucleotide sequence: TGTGCCAGCAGTTCAGAGGGGGCTTTGGGGGAGCAGTACTTC. Protein sequence: CASSSEGALGEQYF. This chain uses TRBV28 with TRBJ2-7; 7 bases fit TRBD1. Per germline, CDR1 MDHEN and CDR2 SYDVKM. The CDR3 has 14 residues. Losses at the gene ends were 4 bases for V and 7 bases for J; bases not matched to a gene: 10.